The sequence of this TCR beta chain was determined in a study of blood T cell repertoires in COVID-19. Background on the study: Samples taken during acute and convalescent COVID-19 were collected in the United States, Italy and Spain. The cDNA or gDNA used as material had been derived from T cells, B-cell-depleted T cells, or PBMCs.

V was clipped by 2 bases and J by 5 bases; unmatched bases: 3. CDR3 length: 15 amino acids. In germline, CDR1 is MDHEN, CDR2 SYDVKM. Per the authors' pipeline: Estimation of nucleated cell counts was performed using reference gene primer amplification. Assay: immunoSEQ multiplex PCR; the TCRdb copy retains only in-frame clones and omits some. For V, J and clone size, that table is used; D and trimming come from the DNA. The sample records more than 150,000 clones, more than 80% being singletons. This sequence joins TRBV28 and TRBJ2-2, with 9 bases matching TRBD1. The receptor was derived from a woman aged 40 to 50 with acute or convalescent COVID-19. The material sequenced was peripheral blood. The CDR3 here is CASSLNRGRTGELFF. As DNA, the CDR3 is TGTGCCAGCAGTTTAAACAGGGGGCGGACCGGGGAGCTGTTTTTT.